The clone carrying this TCR beta chain was counted only a few times. Germline trimming cut 4 bases from V and 3 bases from J; bases unmatched to any gene: 2. The CDR3 runs 13 residues. Germline assignment: CDR1 LNHDA and CDR2 SQIVND (reference sequence). This record comes from a study of beta chain features in type 1 diabetes. Reverse transcribing all isolated RNA meant expressed TCRB transcripts were sequenced. The method was immunoSEQ multiplex PCR; TCRdb's version includes in-frame clones alone and lacks a portion of them. Among about 900,000 clones listed, roughly 15% were seen once. This chain connects TRBV19 to TRBJ1-2, with 7 bases identical to TRBD1. This clonotype originated in a woman younger than 30 in good health. Sequencing was carried out using naive CD4+ T cells from blood. CDR3 sequence (DNA): TGTGCCAGTAGTAGCGGGACAGACTATGGCTACACCTTC. Protein sequence: CASSSGTDYGYTF.